This T cell receptor (beta chain) originates from a study of T cells in Graves' hyperthyroidism and ophthalmopathy. CDR3 length: 15 residues. J gave up 5 bases and V 4 bases, and 3 bases lay outside the gene matches. Looked up from germline, CDR1 is MNHNS and CDR2 is SASEGT. The PBMCs were sourced from fresh peripheral blood (more than 8.5 ml). Study-wide points: Ophthalmopathy got predicted by the model a median about six months before its onset.

The sample holds many counts of this clonotype. The antigen is not known. Regions amplified from RNA transcripts were the TCR beta CDR3 regions. HTBI primers were employed in a first-round RT-PCR of the TCR CDR3. TCRdb used MiXCR to reprocess the multiplex PCR reads, holding one entry per CDR3 protein. The sample lists nearly 600,000 distinct CDR3 sequences; 14% were seen once. Sample: blood. The V call is TRBV6-1, the J call TRBJ1-5, with 12 positions matching TRBD1. This sequence originates from a woman aged 18-29 years with Graves' ophthalmopathy. The CDR3 here is CASSVRDRGHQPQHF. In DNA form, the CDR3 reads TGTGCCAGCAGTGTCCGGGACAGGGGGCATCAGCCCCAGCATTTT.